The 2 T cell receptor beta chains given below trace back to one sample, sequenced in a study of beta chain features in type 1 diabetes (dated by TCRdb to about 2018). Library preparation used the immunoSEQ multiplex PCR assay. All of the isolated RNA was reverse transcribed with the High Capacity cDNA Reverse Transcription Kit, so expressed TCRB transcripts were sequenced. TCRdb retrieved this table from immuneACCESS and kept in-frame rearrangements only. Not all clones are present; in checked studies, unresolved V genes account for under half, and no reason is known for the remainder. In this sample the table shows about 450,000 clones, about an eighth of which occur a single time. Over 0.04% of the sample rests with the top ten. The sample consisted of naive CD4+ T cells from blood. This specimen's cell subset or site label, per the study, means: true naive CD4+ T cells. These receptors were collected from a woman under 30 in good health.

The V gene is TRBV7-6, the J gene TRBJ2-1; 9 bases match TRBD1. Trimming took 5 bases from V and 5 from J; bases not matched to a gene: 7. CDR1 is SGHVS, CDR2 FNYEAQ, per germline. The CDR3 length is 15 residues. CDR3 sequence reads: CASSKRTGEDNEQFF. As DNA, the CDR3 is TGTGCCAGCAGCAAGAGGACAGGGGAGGACAATGAGCAGTTCTTC.

In its sample, this clone was seen a few times. The chain's CDR3 is CASSQDPRAGNEKLFF. Here the CDR3 DNA reads TGCGCCAGCAGCCAAGATCCCAGGGCCGGCAATGAAAAACTGTTTTTT. V gene TRBV4-3 combines with J gene TRBJ1-4, with D maybe TRBD1 (5 bases). The CDR3 sequence is 16 residues long. With 0 bases removed from V and 5 bases from J, the gap between germline ends came to 13 bases. Germline V gene lookup returns CDR1 LGHNA and CDR2 YSLEER.